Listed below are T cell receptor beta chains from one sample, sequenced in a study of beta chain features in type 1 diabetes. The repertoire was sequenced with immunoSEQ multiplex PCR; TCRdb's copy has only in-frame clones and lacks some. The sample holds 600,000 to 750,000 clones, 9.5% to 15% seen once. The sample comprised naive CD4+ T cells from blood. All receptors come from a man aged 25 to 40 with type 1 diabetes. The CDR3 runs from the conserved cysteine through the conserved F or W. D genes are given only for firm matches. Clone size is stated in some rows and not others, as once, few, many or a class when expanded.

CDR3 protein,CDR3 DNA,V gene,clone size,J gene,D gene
CASSLSGGAAGNTIYF,TGTGCCAGCAGTTTATCGGGAGGGGCGGCTGGAAACACCATATATTTT,TRBV27,.,TRBJ1-3,.
CASSPDWSNTEAFF,TGTGCCAGCAGTCCGGATTGGAGTAACACTGAAGCTTTCTTT,TRBV6-5,.,TRBJ1-1,.
CASSSDSSAQPQHF,TGTGCCAGCAGCTCCGACAGTTCCGCTCAGCCCCAGCATTTT,TRBV11-2,.,TRBJ1-5,.
CASSPRGTGGGTDTQYF,TGTGCCAGCTCACCACGGGGGACAGGGGGCGGCACAGATACGCAGTATTTT,TRBV18,.,TRBJ2-3,TRBD1
CASSSGQGWSKTEAFF,TGCGCCAGCAGCTCCGGACAGGGTTGGAGTAAAACTGAAGCTTTCTTT,TRBV5-1,.,TRBJ1-1,TRBD1
CAISESGWGSTDTQYF,TGTGCCATCAGTGAGTCCGGCTGGGGAAGCACAGATACGCAGTATTTT,TRBV10-3,many,TRBJ2-3,.
CATAVRVGETQYF,TGTGCCACGGCGGTCAGGGTCGGAGAGACCCAGTACTTC,TRBV27,.,TRBJ2-5,.
CASSNERGLGNQPQHF,TGTGCCAGCAGTAATGAAAGGGGCTTGGGCAATCAGCCCCAGCATTTT,TRBV7-8,few,TRBJ1-5,.
CAISDWGPSTDTQYF,TGTGCCATCAGTGATTGGGGACCTAGCACAGATACGCAGTATTTT,TRBV10-3,few,TRBJ2-3,.
CASSPTGGTGSGF,TGTGCCAGCAGTCCCACCGGGGGGACAGGGTCAGGTTTC,TRBV28,few,TRBJ2-7,TRBD1
CASSNTGQGFNPNSPLHF,TGTGCCAGTAGTAATACGGGACAGGGGTTTAACCCTAATTCACCCCTCCACTTT,TRBV19,few,TRBJ1-6,TRBD1
CASKGGPRQGSHSNQPQHF,TGTGCCAGTAAGGGAGGTCCTCGACAGGGGAGTCATAGCAATCAGCCCCAGCATTTT,TRBV19,few,TRBJ1-5,TRBD1
CASSQASGFHTEAFF,TGTGCCAGCAGCCAAGCTTCAGGTTTCCACACTGAAGCTTTCTTT,TRBV14,.,TRBJ1-1,.
CASSPGQETQYF,TGTGCCAGCAGCCCGGGGCAAGAGACCCAGTACTTC,TRBV7-2,.,TRBJ2-5,.
CASSRETGARSPLHF,TGTGCCAGCAGCCGGGAGACAGGGGCTCGTTCACCCCTCCACTTT,TRBV28,.,TRBJ1-6,TRBD1
CASSLGWGQDTEAFF,TGTGCCAGCAGCTTGGGTTGGGGGCAGGACACTGAAGCTTTCTTT,TRBV5-4,.,TRBJ1-1,.
CAWNRGPSGNTIYF,TGTGCCTGGAACAGGGGGCCCTCTGGAAACACCATATATTTT,TRBV30,few,TRBJ1-3,TRBD1
CASSLQGAGDTQYF,TGCGCCAGCAGCTTACAGGGGGCGGGAGATACGCAGTATTTT,TRBV5-1,.,TRBJ2-3,TRBD1
CASSLSGTQETQYF,TGTGCCAGCAGCTTGTCCGGGACTCAAGAGACCCAGTACTTC,TRBV7-2,few,TRBJ2-5,.
CASSSSRTGLDYGYTF,TGTGCCAGCAGCTCTAGCCGAACAGGGCTGGACTATGGCTACACCTTC,TRBV11-1,.,TRBJ1-2,.
CASSLDRDLNEQYF,TGCGCCAGCAGCTTGGACAGGGATCTCAACGAGCAGTACTTC,TRBV5-1,.,TRBJ2-7,.
CASSFTGGELFF,TGTGCCAGCAGCTTTACAGGCGGGGAGCTGTTTTTT,TRBV5-6,.,TRBJ2-2,.
CASSSSSIQYF,TGTGCCAGCAGCTCTTCGAGTATTCAGTACTTC,TRBV5-4,.,TRBJ2-4,.
CASSAQMIGELFF,TGTGCCAGCAGCGCCCAAATGATCGGAGAGCTGTTTTTT,TRBV9,few,TRBJ2-2,.
CASSFPWGGYDTGELFF,TGTGCCAGCAGTTTCCCCTGGGGGGGCTACGACACCGGGGAGCTGTTTTTT,TRBV28,.,TRBJ2-2,.
CASSPLGGRTEAFF,TGTGCCAGCAGCCCCCTGGGGGGGAGAACTGAAGCTTTCTTT,TRBV11-2,.,TRBJ1-1,.
CASGLAGRHNEQFF,TGCGCCAGCGGACTAGCGGGGCGGCACAATGAGCAGTTCTTC,TRBV5-1,.,TRBJ2-1,TRBD2
CASSLSRRGNEQFF,TGCGCCAGCAGCCTCAGCCGACGGGGCAATGAGCAGTTCTTC,TRBV5-1,.,TRBJ2-1,.
CASTTSGQPQHF,.,TRBV19,.,TRBJ1-5,.
CAISWTESSYNEQFF,TGTGCCATCAGTTGGACAGAGAGCTCCTACAATGAGCAGTTCTTC,TRBV10-3,few,TRBJ2-1,.
CASSVGRGATDTQYF,TGTGCCAGCAGCGTAGGGCGGGGGGCGACAGATACGCAGTATTTT,TRBV9,few,TRBJ2-3,TRBD2
CASSYSDTQYF,TGTGCCAGCAGTTACTCCGATACGCAGTATTTT,TRBV6-5,few,TRBJ2-3,.
CASSLQSGPEGYTF,TGTGCCAGCAGCTTACAATCCGGGCCGGAGGGCTACACCTTC,TRBV7-9,.,TRBJ1-2,.
CASSQLDRLYNEQFF,TGTGCCAGCAGTCAACTAGACCGCCTATACAATGAGCAGTTCTTC,TRBV6-5,few,TRBJ2-1,.
CASESGGAPLEQFF,TGTGCCAGTGAGAGCGGGGGGGCCCCTCTAGAGCAGTTCTTC,TRBV19,.,TRBJ2-1,TRBD2
CASSRGFSYEQYF,TGTGCCAGCAGCCGTGGGTTCTCCTACGAGCAGTACTTC,TRBV6-5,.,TRBJ2-7,.
CASSLGVGELNQPQHF,TGCGCCAGCAGCTTGGGGGTAGGAGAACTCAATCAGCCCCAGCATTTT,TRBV5-1,few,TRBJ1-5,.
CASSLQTGGIDTQYF,TGTGCCAGCAGCTTGCAAACGGGGGGGATAGATACGCAGTATTTT,TRBV5-6,few,TRBJ2-3,TRBD2
CASSQDSSDTQYF,TGCGCCAGCAGCCAAGATAGTAGTGATACGCAGTATTTT,TRBV4-3,few,TRBJ2-3,.
CASSRFGTGVPDTQYF,TGTGCCAGCAGCCGCTTCGGGACAGGGGTTCCAGATACGCAGTATTTT,TRBV14,few,TRBJ2-3,TRBD1
CASSLGKGASVNSPLHF,TGTGCCAGCAGCTTGGGTAAGGGCGCCTCGGTCAATTCACCCCTCCACTTT,TRBV5-4,.,TRBJ1-6,.
CASSWDGRYNSPLHF,TGTGCCAGCTCCTGGGACGGACGGTATAATTCACCCCTCCACTTT,TRBV18,.,TRBJ1-6,.
CSAKTGGVYEQYF,TGCAGCGCAAAGACAGGGGGAGTTTACGAGCAGTACTTC,TRBV29-1,.,TRBJ2-7,TRBD1
CASSLTRTGNDAFF,TGTGCCAGCAGCCTGACCCGGACAGGGAATGACGCTTTCTTT,TRBV11-2,few,TRBJ1-1,TRBD1
CASVPGQGAENIQYF,TGTGCCAGCGTTCCGGGACAGGGGGCGGAAAACATTCAGTACTTC,TRBV6-1,.,TRBJ2-4,TRBD1
CAISSGTGEWTEAFF,TGTGCCATCAGTTCCGGGACAGGGGAGTGGACTGAAGCTTTCTTT,TRBV10-3,.,TRBJ1-1,TRBD1
CASSLEVRAGANVLTF,TGTGCCAGCAGCTTAGAGGTTCGGGCTGGGGCCAACGTCCTGACTTTC,TRBV7-9,.,TRBJ2-6,.
CASSVAGGPNEQFF,TGTGCCAGCAGTGTGGCGGGGGGGCCCAATGAGCAGTTCTTC,TRBV6-1,.,TRBJ2-1,TRBD2
CASSQERGWRGSTDTQYF,TGTGCCAGCAGCCAAGAAAGGGGCTGGCGGGGGAGCACAGATACGCAGTATTTT,TRBV4-2,.,TRBJ2-3,TRBD2
CASSLQGMSNQPQHF,TGTGCCAGCAGCTTACAGGGGATGAGCAATCAGCCCCAGCATTTT,TRBV6-5,few,TRBJ1-5,TRBD1
CASSPDRDSTDTQYF,TGTGCCAGCAGCCCAGATCGGGACAGCACAGATACGCAGTATTTT,TRBV7-9,.,TRBJ2-3,.
CASSLDWAGDTGNTIYF,TGTGCCAGCAGCTTAGACTGGGCAGGGGATACTGGAAACACCATATATTTT,TRBV7-9,few,TRBJ1-3,.
CASSEDWGTYEQYF,TGTGCCAGCAGTGAGGACTGGGGAACCTACGAGCAGTACTTC,TRBV2,few,TRBJ2-7,.
CASSERQGRNSPLHF,TGTGCCAGCAGCGAACGACAGGGGCGGAATTCACCCCTCCACTTT,TRBV7-9,few,TRBJ1-6,TRBD1
CASSEWMTGQGTDTQYF,TGTGCCAGCAGTGAATGGATGACGGGACAGGGAACAGATACGCAGTATTTT,TRBV25-1,few,TRBJ2-3,TRBD1
CATTSSGGFQETQYF,TGTGCCACCACCTCTAGCGGGGGGTTCCAAGAGACCCAGTACTTC,TRBV2,few,TRBJ2-5,TRBD2
CASSDSMSTDTQYF,TGTGCCAGCAGTGACTCGATGAGTACAGATACGCAGTATTTT,TRBV6-4,.,TRBJ2-3,.
CAWSEGSGNTIYF,TGTGCCTGGAGTGAAGGGTCTGGAAACACCATATATTTT,TRBV30,few,TRBJ1-3,.
CSGVGANVLTF,TGCAGTGGGGTCGGGGCCAACGTCCTGACTTTC,TRBV20-1,few,TRBJ2-6,.